This T cell receptor (beta chain) was documented in a study of shared clonotypes between healthy human individuals. Study conclusions and caveats: Sharing across four donors was highest in naive CD4 (roughly 5%) and lowest in memory CD8 (approximately 0.4%).

The data were produced by immunoSEQ multiplex PCR, yet TCRdb's version contains in-frame clones alone and is incomplete. Among 190,000 or so clones listed, approximately 61% were seen once. CDR3 size: 12 residues. V was cut by 7 bases and J by 4 bases, with 10 bases left in between. The V gene's germline CDR1 is MNHEY and CDR2 SVGAGI. The CD4+ fraction was divided into a CD45RA+ naive subset and a CD45RA-negative memory subset. This clone was observed a handful of times. Its target is unknown. This chain connects TRBV6-5 to TRBJ1-2; D unclear. The receptor was isolated from a man aged 30 to 45 in good health. Sequenced: memory CD4+ T cells sorted from blood. As to subset: CD45RA-negative fraction. The CDR3 region is CASKEGGYGYTF. Written as DNA, the CDR3 is TGTGCCAGCAAGGAGGGAGGCTATGGCTACACCTTC.